A single sample gave rise to the 30 T cell receptor beta chains below, sequenced in a study of cytomegalovirus exposure and HLA in healthy donors. PCR amplification relied on 60 Vbeta primers (plus 13 Jbeta primers). Using immunoSEQ multiplex PCR, the repertoire was profiled, and TCRdb retains in-frame clones only, with some absent. The sample holds 35,000 to 45,000 clones; roughly four fifths are singletons and the top ten take about a tenth. The specimen sequenced was PBMCs. These TCRs come from a woman in her forties in good health and CMV-seronegative.

The chain couples TRBV5-1 to TRBJ2-7; the D gene is possibly TRBD1 (6 bases). The length of the CDR3 is 14 residues. Per the germline V gene, CDR1 is SGHRS and CDR2 is YFSETQ. V was shortened by 4 bases and J by 1 base, with 12 bases between the two germline ends. The CDR3 loop is CASSDPQGSYEQYF. The CDR3 DNA is TGCGCCAGCAGCGACCCCCAGGGGTCCTACGAGCAGTACTTC.

V usage is TRBV5-1 and J usage is TRBJ1-6, with TRBD1 matching over 11 bases. J lost 14 bases, V lost 0 bases, and 10 bases had no gene match. The CDR3 consists of 16 residues. Germline CDR1 is SGHRS and CDR2 is YFSETQ. CDR3 nucleotide sequence: TGCGCCAGCAGCTTGGACACTGGGACAGGGGGAGTTTCCCTCCACTTT. This translates into CASSLDTGTGGVSLHF.

This clone has a handful of counts. The chain combines TRBV5-4 with TRBJ2-3, with 15 bases lining up with TRBD2. Germline V lookup: CDR1 SGHNT, CDR2 YYREEE (reference sequence). Trimming removed 4 bases from V and 1 base from J; junction bases left unmatched: 10. The CDR3 length is 19 residues. CDR3 DNA: TGTGCCAGCAGCCCGGGACTAGCGGGGGGCGATCACCGCACAGATACGCAGTATTTT. Amino acid sequence: CASSPGLAGGDHRTDTQYF.

This chain's CDR3 is CASSPGTGGRDYGYTF. As DNA, the CDR3 is TGTGCCAGCTCACCGGGGACAGGGGGCCGTGACTATGGCTACACCTTC. V is TRBV18 and J is TRBJ1-2, with TRBD1 matching 12 bases. After removal of 3 bases from V and 3 bases from J, the junction contained 5 bases not matched to a gene. The CDR3 totals 16 residues. Germline CDR1 reads KGHSH; CDR2 reads LQKENI.

V and J are TRBV9 and TRBJ1-2; tentative D call: TRBD1 (6 bases). CDR1 and CDR2 from the germline V gene are SGDLS and YYNGEE. The V and J ends lost 2 bases and 2 bases respectively, with 10 bases between them. The CDR3 is 14 amino acids. This CDR3 is CASSVGGPNYGYTF. Here the CDR3 DNA reads TGTGCCAGCAGCGTCGGGGGGCCCAACTATGGCTACACCTTC.

The chain is built from TRBV6-5 and TRBJ1-1; D may be TRBD1 (5 bases). The CDR3 sequence is 14 residues long. The germline V gene encodes CDR1 MNHEY and CDR2 SVGAGI. The V end lost 2 bases, the J end lost 4 bases, and 11 bases lay between the germline ends. CDR3 loop: CASSYAGSPTEAFF. The CDR3 DNA follows: TGTGCCAGCAGTTACGCAGGGTCCCCCACTGAAGCTTTCTTT.

This rearrangement joins TRBV5-1 to TRBJ2-3, with 8 bases fitting TRBD2. Germline trimming cut 0 bases from V and 1 base from J; bases unmatched to any gene: 4. Germline assignment: CDR1 SGHRS and CDR2 YFSETQ. This CDR3 spans 16 amino acids. The CDR3 sequence: CASSLERGGRTDTQYF. CDR3 in DNA: TGCGCCAGCAGCTTGGAACGGGGGGGCCGCACAGATACGCAGTATTTT.

There are a few counts of this clone. The chain links TRBV19 to TRBJ1-4; D call uncertain. The CDR3 contains 13 residues. Trimming shortened V by 5 bases and J by 7 bases, and 11 bases separated the two germline ends. Germline V gene sequence: CDR1 LNHDA, CDR2 SQIVND (reference sequence). CDR3 sequence reads: CASSVQRSEKLFF. In DNA form, the CDR3 reads TGTGCCAGTAGTGTGCAACGGAGTGAAAAACTGTTTTTT.

The chain carries TRBV7-2 and TRBJ1-5; D is ambiguous. The V gene's germline CDR1 is SGHTA and CDR2 FQGNSA. CDR3 size: 14 residues. The V end lost 4 bases, the J end lost 2 bases, and 9 bases lay between the germline ends. In nucleotides, the CDR3 is TGTGCCAGCAGCTCGACGGGTGGCAATCAGCCCCAGCATTTT. This codes for CASSSTGGNQPQHF.

The rearrangement links TRBV28 to TRBJ1-5; TRBD1 agrees at 10 bases. Per the germline V gene, CDR1 is MDHEN and CDR2 is SYDVKM. The CDR3 has 21 residues. With V trimmed by 3 bases and J by 4 bases, 21 bases remained unmatched. This CDR3 is CASSLLNLRDRGGVWNQPQHF. The CDR3 DNA sequence: TGTGCCAGCAGTTTGCTAAACCTCCGGGACAGGGGTGGGGTGTGGAATCAGCCCCAGCATTTT. The variable domain in full, with the rest retrieved from reference TRBV28 and TRBJ1-5, is DVKVTQSSRYLVKRTGEKVFLECVQDMDHENMFWYRQDPGLGLRLIYFSYDVKMKEKGDIPEGYSVSREKKERFSLILESASTNQTSMYLCASSLLNLRDRGGVWNQPQHFGDGTRLSIL.

The genes are TRBV6-1 and TRBJ2-3; 16 positions agree with TRBD2. CDR1 MNHNS and CDR2 SASEGT come from the germline V gene. This CDR3 is 15 amino acids long. Germline trimming cut 8 bases from V and 3 bases from J; bases unmatched to any gene: 2. The CDR3 reads CASGTSGGATDTQYF. In DNA form, the CDR3 reads TGTGCCAGCGGGACTAGCGGGGGGGCGACAGATACGCAGTATTTT.

This clone was detected only once. The rearrangement joins TRBV5-4 to TRBJ2-3, with no clear D. Looked up from germline, CDR1 is SGHNT and CDR2 is YYREEE (reference sequence). The V gene lost 0 bases and the J gene lost 0 bases, with 8 bases spanning the gap. This CDR3 contains 15 residues. The CDR3: CASSLDSDSTDTQYF. The CDR3 coding sequence is TGTGCCAGCAGCTTGGACAGTGATAGCACAGATACGCAGTATTTT.

The gene calls are TRBV19 and TRBJ2-5; TRBD1 matches at 7 bases. CDR3 size: 13 residues. J lost 4 bases, V lost 4 bases, and 3 bases had no gene match. Germline V gives CDR1 LNHDA, CDR2 SQIVND (reference sequence). CDR3 sequence reads: CASSNHRGETQYF. CDR3 DNA sequence: TGTGCCAGTAGTAACCACAGGGGAGAGACCCAGTACTTC.

The chain combines TRBV27 with TRBJ1-4, with D possibly matching TRBD1 (6 bases). Trimming cost V 6 bases and J 3 bases, with 11 bases left between them. The CDR3 extends over 14 amino acids. Germline values: CDR1 MNHEY, CDR2 SMNVEV (reference sequence). CDR3 sequence reads: CASRTGVANEKLFF. In nucleotides, the CDR3 is TGTGCCAGCAGGACAGGTGTTGCTAATGAAAAACTGTTTTTT.

The V and J genes are TRBV29-1 and TRBJ1-5, with a possible D match to TRBD1 (6 bases). Trimming removed 4 bases from V and 7 bases from J, with 14 bases in between. The CDR3 runs 13 residues. Germline V gene data show CDR1 as SQVTM and CDR2 as ANQGSEA. The CDR3 nucleotides are TGCAGCGTTGGGGACACTCCATCCCAGCCCCAGCATTTT. The encoded protein is CSVGDTPSQPQHF.

V and J are TRBV15 and TRBJ2-1, with D perhaps TRBD1 (5 bases). The V end was cut by 1 base, the J end by 8 bases, with 15 bases between. Germline V gene data show CDR1 as LNHNV and CDR2 as YYDKDF (reference sequence). The CDR3 spans 15 residues. The CDR3 reads CATSRAPGSIDEQFF. CDR3 sequence (DNA): TGTGCCACCAGCAGAGCTCCAGGGTCTATAGATGAGCAGTTCTTC.

V gene TRBV19 combines with J gene TRBJ1-1; maybe TRBD1 (6 bases). The CDR3 is made up of 13 amino acids. V shed 2 bases and J shed 7 bases, with 11 bases lying between them. The germline gives CDR1 LNHDA, CDR2 SQIVND (reference sequence). The CDR3 loop reads CASSIRGGDEAFF. As DNA, the CDR3 is TGTGCCAGTAGTATAAGGGGGGGGGATGAAGCTTTCTTT.

J is TRBJ1-2 and V is TRBV9; D is possibly TRBD1 (5 bases). Deletions cut 0 bases from V and 2 bases from J, with 11 bases between. The length of the CDR3 is 15 residues. Germline CDR1 SGDLS, CDR2 YYNGEE. The CDR3 bases are TGTGCCAGCAGCGTAGCTAGGGCAGGGAACTATGGCTACACCTTC. The encoded protein is CASSVARAGNYGYTF.

The J gene is TRBJ2-4, the V gene TRBV2, with D perhaps TRBD2 (5 bases). The CDR3 length is 15 residues. Trimming removed 2 bases at V and 0 bases at J, with 8 bases between. Germline lookup yields CDR1 SNHLY and CDR2 FYNNEI. CDR3 residues: CASSENGVAKNIQYF. CDR3 in DNA: TGTGCCAGCAGTGAAAACGGGGTAGCCAAAAACATTCAGTACTTC.

The chain uses TRBV13 and TRBJ2-7; TRBD2 matches 7 bases. Germline trimming cut 0 bases from V and 1 base from J; bases unmatched to any gene: 18. This CDR3 comprises 20 residues. Per the germline V gene, CDR1 is PRHDT and CDR2 is FYEKMQ (reference sequence). The CDR3 DNA reads as TGTGCCAGCAGCTTAGGCCTGCCCAGCGGGGTAATTGTGAGATCCTACGAGCAGTACTTC. It encodes CASSLGLPSGVIVRSYEQYF.

The V call is TRBV6-6, the J call TRBJ2-2; D remains unclear. Germline CDR1 reads MNHNY; CDR2 reads SVGAGI (reference sequence). The CDR3 extends over 11 amino acids. V dropped 2 bases and J dropped 13 bases, with 8 bases sitting between them. The DNA of the CDR3 is TGTGCCAGCAGTTACCCCCGGTCGCTGTTTTTT. Amino acid sequence: CASSYPRSLFF.

The genes are TRBV29-1 and TRBJ1-4, with TRBD1 matching over 9 bases. Germline lookup yields CDR1 SQVTM and CDR2 ANQGSEA. Germline trimming cut 6 bases from V and 7 bases from J; bases unmatched to any gene: 6. The CDR3 runs to 13 residues. Here the CDR3 DNA reads TGCAGCGTCCGGGGACAGGGACGTGAAAAACTGTTTTTT. It is translated as CSVRGQGREKLFF. Combining the CDR3 with reference TRBV29-1 and TRBJ1-4 gives the whole variable domain SAVISQKPSRDICQRGTSLTIQCQVDSQVTMMFWYRQQPGQSLTLIATANQGSEATYESGFVIDKFPISRPNLTFSTLTVSNMSPEDSSIYLCSVRGQGREKLFFGSGTQLSVL.

This clone was seen a few times. J is TRBJ2-3 and V is TRBV28; TRBD2 is a possible D gene (5 bases). The CDR3 consists of 16 residues. CDR1 is MDHEN and CDR2 is SYDVKM in the germline V gene. V lost 8 bases and J 1 base, leaving 19 bases between the germline ends. The CDR3: CASSPAGELGTDTQYF. CDR3 in DNA: TGTGCCAGCTCCCCCGCTGGGGAGCTGGGCACAGATACGCAGTATTTT.

A few counts support this clone. This chain joins TRBV7-8 and TRBJ1-1, with D maybe TRBD1 (5 bases). Germline CDR1 reads SGHVS; CDR2 reads FQNEAQ. V lost 1 base, J lost 0 bases, and 9 bases lay in between. This CDR3 has 15 amino acids. The CDR3 sequence: CASSLVTGLNTEAFF. CDR3 coding DNA: TGTGCCAGCAGCTTAGTTACAGGCCTGAACACTGAAGCTTTCTTT.

The CDR3 coding sequence is TGTGCCAGCTTTAATCGGGACAGTGGAGAAGCTTTCTTT. The encoded protein is CASFNRDSGEAFF. This chain links TRBV5-4 with TRBJ1-1; TRBD1 aligns across 7 bases. J gave up 8 bases and V 7 bases, and 11 bases lay outside the gene matches. This CDR3 contains 13 residues. Germline CDR1 SGHNT, CDR2 YYREEE (reference sequence).

This clone occurred once. The chain joins TRBV9 to TRBJ2-1; 7 bases match TRBD2. Per germline, CDR1 SGDLS and CDR2 YYNGEE. V lost 0 bases and J lost 4; bases outside the gene matches: 4. CDR3 length: 15 residues. Written as DNA, the CDR3 is TGTGCCAGCAGCGTAGTGGGGGGGAATTACAATGAGCAGTTCTTC. Translated: CASSVVGGNYNEQFF.

This sequence joins TRBV27 and TRBJ1-5, with 9 bases that match TRBD1. V lost 2 bases, J lost 7 bases, and 15 bases stayed unmatched. Per the germline V gene, CDR1 is MNHEY and CDR2 is SMNVEV (reference sequence). CDR3 size: 18 residues. CDR3 DNA: TGTGCCAGCAGTTTAGTCCCCTCGACAGGGGGGACCGAACAGCCCCAGCATTTT. Amino acid sequence: CASSLVPSTGGTEQPQHF.

The chain employs TRBV7-8 and TRBJ2-3; 13 nucleotides align to TRBD2. V lost 4 bases and J lost 4; bases outside the gene matches: 8. The CDR3 length is 17 residues. The germline gives CDR1 SGHVS, CDR2 FQNEAQ. In DNA form, the CDR3 reads TGTGCCAGCAGCTCAGGAACTAGCGGGGGGGCCTCAGATACGCAGTATTTT. Its protein is CASSSGTSGGASDTQYF.

This clone was seen a handful of times. The chain joins TRBV7-2 to TRBJ2-7; 8 bases are shared with TRBD1. Germline CDR1 and CDR2: SGHTA and FQGNSA. With V trimmed by 4 bases and J by 6 bases, 8 bases remained unmatched. The CDR3 is 14 residues long. The chain's CDR3 is CASSSDRALIEQYF. The CDR3 coding sequence is TGTGCCAGCAGCTCGGACAGGGCCCTTATCGAGCAGTACTTC.

The genes are TRBV11-2 and TRBJ2-5; 7 bases match TRBD2. V gave up 1 base and J gave up 2 bases; unmatched junction bases: 1. In germline, CDR1 is SGHAT, CDR2 FQNNGV. The CDR3 contains 14 residues. The chain's CDR3 is CASSLAGGQETQYF. The CDR3 DNA is TGTGCCAGCAGCTTAGCGGGGGGTCAAGAGACCCAGTACTTC.